The 4 T cell receptor beta chains given below trace back to one sample, sequenced in a study of shared clonotypes between healthy human individuals (TCRdb year 2020). Library method: the immunoSEQ multiplex PCR assay. Imported from immuneACCESS, the table was reduced by TCRdb to in-frame sequences with V and J called. These copies leave out some clones; in studies compared against another copy, an unresolved V gene accounts for under half, and the cause of the remainder is not known. Within this sample are about a million clones, with 76% of them counted one time only. The ten largest clones take up about 1.5% of the sample. Sequenced sample: memory CD4+ T cells sorted from blood. Per the publication, the cell subset or site label means: CD45RA-negative fraction. All receptors come from a man between 18 and 29 years old in good health.

This clone was counted at least ten times. The chain links TRBV7-9 to TRBJ2-3; TRBD1 might be the D (6 bases). The germline gives CDR1 SEHNR, CDR2 FQNEAQ (reference sequence). Trimming removed 4 bases from V and 3 bases from J, with 17 bases in between. This CDR3 comprises 16 residues. The CDR3 sequence: CASSSRVDRQTDTQYF. As DNA, the CDR3 is TGTGCCAGCAGCTCCCGCGTTGACAGGCAGACAGATACGCAGTATTTT.

The gene calls are TRBV11-2 and TRBJ2-5; no firm D call. CDR1 is SGHAT, CDR2 FQNNGV, per germline. The ends were cut back, 5 bases at V and 1 base at J, with 8 bases in the middle. The CDR3 is 13 residues long. The CDR3 is CASSTGRQETQYF. CDR3 bases: TGTGCCAGCAGCACTGGACGCCAAGAGACCCAGTACTTC.

The chain carries TRBV6-5 and TRBJ2-7; D is undetermined. Per germline, CDR1 MNHEY and CDR2 SVGAGI. V lost 5 bases and J 0 bases, leaving 14 bases between the germline ends. The CDR3 is 15 amino acids. CDR3 DNA: TGTGCCAGCAGTCCAACCGAGTTAAGCTCCTACGAGCAGTACTTC. Protein product: CASSPTELSSYEQYF.

The J gene is TRBJ1-1, the V gene TRBV27, with 8 bases fitting TRBD1. Germline V gene data show CDR1 as MNHEY and CDR2 as SMNVEV (reference sequence). J gave up 10 bases and V 7 bases, and 26 bases lay outside the gene matches. There are 18 residues in the CDR3. CDR3 bases: TGTGCCAGCATCCCCCGCCCCGGACAGGGCGGCGGTCATTTACGAGCTTTCTTT. Encoded protein: CASIPRPGQGGGHLRAFF.